Shown below are 26 T cell receptor beta chains from a single sample sequenced in a study of cytomegalovirus exposure and HLA in healthy donors. The primer mix had 60 Vbeta and 13 Jbeta primers. This table comes from immunoSEQ multiplex PCR, and its TCRdb copy is limited to in-frame clones, with some not included. The data show 170,000 or so clones, with around 80% seen just once and around 3.2% held by the top ten. The sample taken for sequencing was PBMCs. Source of these receptors: a woman in her fifties or sixties in good health and CMV-seropositive.

V and J are TRBV19 and TRBJ1-5; D is possibly TRBD1 (5 bases). From germline, CDR1 is LNHDA and CDR2 SQIVND (reference sequence). This CDR3 spans 15 amino acids. Trimming pared 5 bases from V and 2 bases from J, leaving 13 bases between. CDR3 loop: CASSAQGGGNQPQHF. In nucleotides, the CDR3 is TGTGCCAGTAGTGCCCAGGGAGGTGGCAATCAGCCCCAGCATTTT.

The chain combines TRBV11-2 with TRBJ2-3; D is uncertain. Trimming removed 0 bases at V and 0 bases at J, with 7 bases between. Per germline, CDR1 SGHAT and CDR2 FQNNGV. This CDR3 comprises 15 residues. The DNA for the CDR3 is TGTGCCAGCAGCTTAGACTTGCGAAGCACAGATACGCAGTATTTT. It specifies CASSLDLRSTDTQYF.

This rearrangement joins TRBV18 to TRBJ2-7; possibly TRBD2 for D (6 bases). Trimming took off 0 bases at V and 2 bases at J, with 20 bases between the two ends. Per germline, CDR1 KGHSH and CDR2 LQKENI. The CDR3 is made up of 18 amino acids. The DNA of the CDR3 is TGTGCCAGCTCACCACCCTTTGGGGGGAGCCTCACGCCCTACGAGCAGTACTTC. This gives the protein CASSPPFGGSLTPYEQYF.

The gene calls are TRBV28 and TRBJ2-5; a weak D match, TRBD2 (6 bases). CDR3 length equals 14 residues. V gave up 8 bases and J gave up 3 bases, with 16 bases separating them. Germline lookup yields CDR1 MDHEN and CDR2 SYDVKM. CDR3 in DNA: TGTGCCAGCCAATCCACCGGGGGTGAAGAGACCCAGTACTTC. Amino acids: CASQSTGGEETQYF.

The chain combines TRBV7-2 with TRBJ2-3; no firm D call. V lost 1 base and J lost 2, with 7 bases in between. This CDR3 comprises 14 residues. Germline V CDR1 and CDR2: SGHTA, FQGNSA. CDR3 DNA sequence: TGTGCCAGCAGCTTAGTTACTTTCACAGATACGCAGTATTTT. Translating it yields CASSLVTFTDTQYF. Complete variable domain (other parts from reference TRBV7-2 and TRBJ2-3): GAGVSQSPSNKVTEKGKDVELRCDPISGHTALYWYRQSLGQGLEFLIYFQGNSAPDKSGLPSDRFSAERTGGSVSTLTIQRTQQEDSAVYLCASSLVTFTDTQYFGPGTRLTVL.

The chain has TRBV13 and TRBJ2-3, with TRBD1 matching 9 bases. Trimming at V came to 5 bases and at J to 2 bases, leaving 8 bases not matched to a gene. CDR3 size: 16 residues. Germline V lookup: CDR1 PRHDT, CDR2 FYEKMQ (reference sequence). CDR3 sequence reads: CASSPPGQGHTDTQYF. DNA for the CDR3: TGTGCCAGCAGCCCCCCGGGACAGGGCCACACAGATACGCAGTATTTT.

This chain connects TRBV20-1 to TRBJ2-7; no clear D gene. V was shortened by 6 bases and J by 2 bases, with 8 bases between the two germline ends. This CDR3 spans 11 amino acids. Germline CDR1 and CDR2: DFQATT and SNEGSKA (reference sequence). For the CDR3, the DNA is TGCAGTGCAAATCTAGCCTACGAGCAGTACTTC. Translated: CSANLAYEQYF.

The rearrangement joins TRBV19 to TRBJ2-1, with D tentatively TRBD2 (5 bases). Germline V lookup: CDR1 LNHDA, CDR2 SQIVND (reference sequence). The CDR3 is 14 amino acids. Trimming took 10 bases from V and 10 from J, leaving 23 bases between them. The CDR3 protein is CATSPPDPRREQFF. The DNA of the CDR3 is TGTGCCACCTCGCCCCCGGACCCCCGGAGGGAGCAGTTCTTC.

This clone occurred a few times. The rearrangement joins TRBV28 to TRBJ1-2, with D unresolved. V gave up 5 bases and J gave up 2 bases, with 3 bases separating them. Germline assignment: CDR1 MDHEN and CDR2 SYDVKM. The CDR3 consists of 11 residues. CDR3 region: CASSRNYGYTF. As DNA, the CDR3 is TGTGCCAGCAGTCGGAACTATGGCTACACCTTC.

This clone has just a few counts. This chain joins TRBV4-1 and TRBJ1-2, with D perhaps TRBD1 (5 bases). The CDR3 contains 16 residues. V was shortened by 0 bases and J by 1 base, with 12 bases between the two germline ends. The germline V gene encodes CDR1 MGHRA and CDR2 YSYEKL. Here the CDR3 reads CASSQDVKQDNYGYTF. CDR3 bases: TGCGCCAGCAGCCAAGACGTTAAACAGGATAACTATGGCTACACCTTC.

This chain uses TRBV7-9 with TRBJ2-5; 10 nucleotides line up with TRBD1. The trim removed 3 bases at V and 4 bases at J, leaving 5 bases unmatched. In germline, CDR1 is SEHNR, CDR2 FQNEAQ (reference sequence). This CDR3 region has 15 residues. The CDR3 DNA reads as TGTGCCAGCAGCTTGACAGGGGGCCGGGGAGAGACCCAGTACTTC. This sequence encodes CASSLTGGRGETQYF.

The chain carries TRBV6-1 and TRBJ2-7; no clear D gene. Per the germline V gene, CDR1 is MNHNS and CDR2 is SASEGT. The CDR3 runs 12 residues. V lost 11 bases, J lost 9 bases, and 20 bases lay in between. Here the CDR3 DNA reads TGTGCCTGCGTCGGCAGGAACCTTGGGCAGTACTTC. Protein product: CACVGRNLGQYF.

Comments on this clone: One junction end does not reproduce the germline sequence, and a read error may be involved. This chain connects TRBV19 to TRBJ2-6; possibly TRBD2 for D (6 bases). Germline V gene lookup returns CDR1 LNHDA and CDR2 SQIVND (reference sequence). CDR3 length: 14 residues. As DNA, the CDR3 is TGTGCCTGCGAGGAGGGCACTGGGGCCAACGGCCTGACTTTC. This sequence encodes CACEEGTGANGLTF.

The chain is built from TRBV10-3 and TRBJ2-5; 7 nucleotides align to TRBD1. From germline, CDR1 is ENHRY and CDR2 SYGVKD. The CDR3 loop spans 13 amino acids. The J segment lost 3 bases and the V segment lost 6 bases, leaving 4 bases of the junction unmatched. CDR3 in amino acids: CAIRGTEKETQYF. The CDR3 DNA reads TGTGCCATCAGAGGGACAGAGAAAGAGACCCAGTACTTC.

CDR3 sequence reads: CASSLVGRVAGLASADTQYF. The CDR3 coding sequence is TGTGCCAGCAGCTTAGTAGGCAGGGTGGCAGGACTAGCGAGTGCAGATACGCAGTATTTT. This sequence joins TRBV11-3 and TRBJ2-3; 9 bases line up with TRBD2. CDR1 is SGHNT and CDR2 is YENEEA in the germline V gene. This CDR3 has 20 amino acids. Losses at the gene ends were 1 base for V and 4 bases for J; bases not matched to a gene: 18.

This clone showed up just a few times. The CDR3 protein is CASSWGQGHNYGYTF. Here the CDR3 DNA reads TGTGCCAGCAGTTGGGGACAGGGGCATAACTATGGCTACACCTTC. The chain employs TRBV6-5 and TRBJ1-2; 10 bases fit TRBD1. The ends lost 4 bases at V and 1 base at J; junction bases unmatched: 3. In germline, CDR1 is MNHEY, CDR2 SVGAGI. This CDR3 is built from 15 residues.

This sequence joins TRBV4-3 and TRBJ1-5, with 10 bases that match TRBD1. The trim removed 3 bases at V and 7 bases at J, leaving 6 bases unmatched. The CDR3 is 15 amino acids. The V gene's germline CDR1 is LGHNA and CDR2 YSLEER. CDR3 amino acids: CASSHLTDRGQPQHF. CDR3 nucleotide sequence: TGCGCCAGCAGCCACCTCACGGACAGGGGGCAGCCCCAGCATTTT.

The chain uses TRBV6-6 and TRBJ1-2; TRBD1 agrees at 10 bases. The CDR3 is made up of 16 amino acids. Germline V CDR1 and CDR2: MNHNY, SVGAGI (reference sequence). Trimming at V came to 6 bases and at J to 5 bases, leaving 12 bases not matched to a gene. The DNA of the CDR3 is TGTGCCAGCAGCATTGCCGGGACAGGGGTCCCGTATGGCTACACCTTC. Translation gives CASSIAGTGVPYGYTF.

V and J are TRBV4-3 and TRBJ1-3, with TRBD1 as a possible D gene (6 bases). Trimming cost V 0 bases and J 2 bases, with 14 bases left between them. Germline CDR1 reads LGHNA; CDR2 reads YSLEER. The CDR3 spans 17 residues. The DNA for the CDR3 is TGCGCCAGCAGCCAAGATTCGGGACATATAGCTGGAAACACCATATATTTT. Translated, it gives CASSQDSGHIAGNTIYF.

This chain connects TRBV5-8 to TRBJ1-4, with 10 bases fitting TRBD1. V lost 0 bases, J lost 7 bases, and 3 bases stayed unmatched. The CDR3 is made up of 15 amino acids. Germline V gives CDR1 SGHTS, CDR2 YDEGEE. CDR3 coding DNA: TGTGCCAGCAGCTTGGGCGGGACAGGGGTTGAAAAACTGTTTTTT. It translates to CASSLGGTGVEKLFF.

J is TRBJ1-2 and V is TRBV5-4; 10 bases match TRBD1. The V and J ends lost 4 bases and 6 bases, in that order; junction bases with no gene match: 9. This CDR3 has 15 residues. CDR1 is SGHNT, CDR2 YYREEE, per germline (reference sequence). The CDR3 reads CASSLKDRGYHGYTF. DNA for the CDR3: TGTGCCAGCAGCCTTAAGGACAGGGGGTATCATGGCTACACCTTC.

The sample holds a few counts of this clone. This rearrangement joins TRBV28 to TRBJ2-1, with TRBD1 matching over 8 bases. Trimming took 6 bases from V and 4 from J; bases not matched to a gene: 11. The CDR3 consists of 16 residues. Germline V gene data show CDR1 as MDHEN and CDR2 as SYDVKM. CDR3 DNA sequence: TGTGCCAGCAGAGCGAAGAGGACAGGGAGGTACAATGAGCAGTTCTTC. The encoded protein is CASRAKRTGRYNEQFF.

This clone was recorded only once. V is TRBV2 and J is TRBJ1-4; D is unclear. Deletions cut 2 bases from V and 0 bases from J, with 13 bases between. Per germline, CDR1 SNHLY and CDR2 FYNNEI. This CDR3 spans 17 amino acids. CDR3 nucleotide sequence: TGTGCCAGCAGTGAACTAGGAAAAGCAGCAACTAATGAAAAACTGTTTTTT. This translates into CASSELGKAATNEKLFF.

The V gene is TRBV6-5, the J gene TRBJ1-2; D is uncertain. This CDR3 is 15 amino acids long. Germline V gene sequence: CDR1 MNHEY, CDR2 SVGAGI. V was trimmed by 6 bases and J by 8 bases, leaving 22 bases between them. CDR3 in amino acids: CASSPPGSRVKGYTF. As DNA, the CDR3 is TGTGCCAGCAGCCCCCCCGGCAGTCGGGTGAAGGGCTACACCTTC.

This chain's CDR3 is CASSFTDRTNYGYTF. CDR3 DNA: TGCGCCAGCAGCTTCACGGACAGAACTAACTATGGCTACACCTTC. The V gene is TRBV5-1, the J gene TRBJ1-2; D is perhaps TRBD1 (6 bases). CDR1 is SGHRS, CDR2 YFSETQ, per germline. V was cut by 2 bases and J by 0 bases, with 11 bases left in between. The CDR3 is 15 residues long.

The chain has TRBV28 and TRBJ2-7, with a tentative D call TRBD1 (5 bases). This CDR3 is 13 amino acids long. CDR1 and CDR2 from the germline V gene are MDHEN and SYDVKM. V was pared by 6 bases and J by 4 bases, with 13 bases between. This chain's CDR3 is CASSQGFGYEQYF. As DNA, the CDR3 is TGTGCCAGCAGCCAGGGATTTGGGTACGAGCAGTACTTC. The full variable domain, rest sourced from reference TRBV28 and TRBJ2-7, is DVKVTQSSRYLVKRTGEKVFLECVQDMDHENMFWYRQDPGLGLRLIYFSYDVKMKEKGDIPEGYSVSREKKERFSLILESASTNQTSMYLCASSQGFGYEQYFGPGTRLTVT.